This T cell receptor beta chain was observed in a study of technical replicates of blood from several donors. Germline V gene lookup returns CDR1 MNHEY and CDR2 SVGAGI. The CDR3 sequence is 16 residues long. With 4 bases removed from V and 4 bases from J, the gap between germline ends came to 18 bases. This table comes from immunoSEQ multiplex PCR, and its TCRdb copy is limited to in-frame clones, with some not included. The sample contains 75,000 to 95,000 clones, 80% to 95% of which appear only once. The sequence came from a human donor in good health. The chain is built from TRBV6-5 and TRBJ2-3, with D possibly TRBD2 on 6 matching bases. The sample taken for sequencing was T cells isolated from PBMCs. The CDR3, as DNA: TGTGCCAGCAGTTCCCTCCGGAGGGGCGGCGCAGATACGCAGTATTTT. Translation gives CASSSLRRGGADTQYF.